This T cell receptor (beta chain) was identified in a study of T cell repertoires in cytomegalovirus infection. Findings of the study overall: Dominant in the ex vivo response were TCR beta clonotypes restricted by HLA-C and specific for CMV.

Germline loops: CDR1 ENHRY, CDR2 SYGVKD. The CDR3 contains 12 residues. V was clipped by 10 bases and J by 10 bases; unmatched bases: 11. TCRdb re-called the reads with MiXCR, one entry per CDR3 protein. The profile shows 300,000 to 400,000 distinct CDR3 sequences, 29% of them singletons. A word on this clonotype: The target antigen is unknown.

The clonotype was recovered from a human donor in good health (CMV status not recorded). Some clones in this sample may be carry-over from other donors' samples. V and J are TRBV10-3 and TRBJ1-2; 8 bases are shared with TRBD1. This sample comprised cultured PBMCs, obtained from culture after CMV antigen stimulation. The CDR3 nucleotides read TGTGCCAACTCCGGGACAGGTGGTTACTACACCTTC. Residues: CANSGTGGYYTF.